This T cell receptor (beta chain) is from a study of cytomegalovirus exposure and HLA in healthy donors. It was with 60 Vbeta and 13 Jbeta primers that the PCR ran. The repertoire was sequenced with immunoSEQ multiplex PCR; TCRdb's copy has only in-frame clones and lacks some. The sample consists of under 110,000 clones, about two thirds of them appearing once. Germline V CDR1 and CDR2: LNHNV, YYDKDF (reference sequence). Trimming took off 4 bases at V and 2 bases at J, with 12 bases between the two ends. The CDR3 spans 14 residues. This clone has a handful of counts. Sequenced sample: PBMCs. This receptor was taken from a female donor in good health and CMV-seronegative. This chain links TRBV15 with TRBJ2-7; possibly TRBD1 for D (6 bases). The CDR3 region is CATSNRVGTYEQYF. Here the CDR3 DNA reads TGTGCCACCAGCAACAGGGTCGGTACCTACGAGCAGTACTTC.